This T cell receptor (beta chain) was captured in a study of OX40 agonist ivuxolimab in advanced cancers. Study-level findings and limits: With doses of 0.1 to 3.0 mg/kg, CD4+ and CD8+ blood T cells had undergone clonal expansion by week 6. Near-lowest levels of clonal expansion characterized partial responders at 0.1-3.0 mg/kg.

Method: immunoSEQ multiplex PCR; TCRdb's copy keeps in-frame clones and lacks some. The table includes 77,000 or so clones, 85% to 95% detected once. Notes on this clone: Its antigen is not identified.

From germline, CDR1 is SGHAT and CDR2 FQNNGV. CDR3 size: 15 residues. The ends were cut back, 1 base at V and 4 bases at J, with 13 bases in the middle. The source is an adult with an advanced solid tumor such as melanoma, head and neck, liver or kidney cancer. Here the sequenced sample was CD4+ or CD8+ T cells sorted from blood, taken in a trial of the OX40 agonist ivuxolimab. The J gene is TRBJ2-5, the V gene TRBV11-2; no reliable D call. This chain's CDR3 is CASSLGRTRIETQYF. CDR3 bases: TGTGCCAGCAGCTTAGGACGTACAAGGATAGAGACCCAGTACTTC.